A single TCR beta chain is shown here with its context. Libraries were prepared by immunoSEQ multiplex PCR; TCRdb keeps only in-frame clonotypes and omits some of them. Among tens of thousands of clones listed, 80% to 90% were seen once. This sample is drawn from a study of T cell changes during pregnancy in multiple sclerosis. There are 16 residues in the CDR3. Germline lookup yields CDR1 MNHEY and CDR2 SMNVEV (reference sequence). With 8 bases clipped from V and 2 bases from J, the junction kept 9 bases outside the gene matches. The sequence came from a female donor with multiple sclerosis, enrolled in a pregnancy study. The sequencing used CD4+ T cells from peripheral blood mononuclear cells, collected in the first trimester of pregnancy. V and J are TRBV27 and TRBJ2-6; 7 positions agree with TRBD2. In nucleotides, the CDR3 is TGTGCCAGCCGTCGGGGGGTGGGAGCTGGGGCCAACGTCCTGACTTTC. It translates to CASRRGVGAGANVLTF.